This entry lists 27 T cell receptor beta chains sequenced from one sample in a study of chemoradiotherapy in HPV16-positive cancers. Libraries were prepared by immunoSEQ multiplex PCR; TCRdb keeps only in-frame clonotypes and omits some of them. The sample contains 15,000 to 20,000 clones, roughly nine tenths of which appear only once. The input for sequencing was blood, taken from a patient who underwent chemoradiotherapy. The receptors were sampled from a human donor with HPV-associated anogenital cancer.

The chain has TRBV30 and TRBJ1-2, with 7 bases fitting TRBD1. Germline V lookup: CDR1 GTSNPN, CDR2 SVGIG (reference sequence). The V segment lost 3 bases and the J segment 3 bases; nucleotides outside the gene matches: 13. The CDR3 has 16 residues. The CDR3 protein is CAWREISGTVYYGYTF. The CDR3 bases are TGTGCCTGGAGAGAGATTTCCGGGACAGTCTACTATGGCTACACCTTC.

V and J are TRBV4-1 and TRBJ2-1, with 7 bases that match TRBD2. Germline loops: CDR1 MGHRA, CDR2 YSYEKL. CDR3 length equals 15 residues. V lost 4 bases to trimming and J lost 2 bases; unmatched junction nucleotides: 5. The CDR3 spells CASSPPSGPYNEQFF. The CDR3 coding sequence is TGCGCCAGCAGCCCCCCTAGCGGACCCTACAATGAGCAGTTCTTC.

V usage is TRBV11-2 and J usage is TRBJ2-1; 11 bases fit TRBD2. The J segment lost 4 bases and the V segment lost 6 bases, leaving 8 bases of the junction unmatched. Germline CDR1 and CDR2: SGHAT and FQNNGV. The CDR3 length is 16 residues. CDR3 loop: CASRSLAGGTYNEQFF. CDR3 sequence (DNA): TGTGCCAGCAGATCCCTAGCGGGGGGTACGTACAATGAGCAGTTCTTC.

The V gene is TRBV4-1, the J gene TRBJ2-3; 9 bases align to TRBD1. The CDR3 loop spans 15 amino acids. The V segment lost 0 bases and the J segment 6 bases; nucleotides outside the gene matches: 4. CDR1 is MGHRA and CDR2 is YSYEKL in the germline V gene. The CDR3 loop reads CASSQEGTGSDTQYF. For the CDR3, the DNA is TGCGCCAGCAGCCAAGAAGGGACAGGGAGTGATACGCAGTATTTT.

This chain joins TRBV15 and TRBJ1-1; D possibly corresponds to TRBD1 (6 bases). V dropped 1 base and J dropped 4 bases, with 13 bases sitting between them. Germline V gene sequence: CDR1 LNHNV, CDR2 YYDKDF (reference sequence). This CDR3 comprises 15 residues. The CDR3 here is CATSRADGRGTEAFF. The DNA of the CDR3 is TGTGCCACCAGCAGAGCTGACGGCAGGGGCACTGAAGCTTTCTTT.

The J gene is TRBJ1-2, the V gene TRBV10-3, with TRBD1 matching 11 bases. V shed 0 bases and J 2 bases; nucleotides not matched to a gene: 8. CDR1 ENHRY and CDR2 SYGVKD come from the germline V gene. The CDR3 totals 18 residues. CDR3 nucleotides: TGTGCCATCAGTGAGTCCGGGACAGGGGGAGGGCCGAACTATGGCTACACCTTC. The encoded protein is CAISESGTGGGPNYGYTF.

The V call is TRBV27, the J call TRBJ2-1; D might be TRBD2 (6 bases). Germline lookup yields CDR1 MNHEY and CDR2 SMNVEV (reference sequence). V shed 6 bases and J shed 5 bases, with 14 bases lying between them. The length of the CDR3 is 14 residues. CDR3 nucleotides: TGTGCCAGCAGAGCCGGGACTTTAGACAATGAGCAGTTCTTC. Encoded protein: CASRAGTLDNEQFF.

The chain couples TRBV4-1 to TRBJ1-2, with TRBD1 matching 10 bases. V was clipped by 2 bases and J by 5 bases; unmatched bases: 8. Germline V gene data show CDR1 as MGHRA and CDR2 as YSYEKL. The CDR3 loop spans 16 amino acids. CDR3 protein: CASSQPRQGAGYGYTF. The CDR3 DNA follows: TGCGCCAGCAGCCAACCGCGACAGGGGGCGGGGTATGGCTACACCTTC.

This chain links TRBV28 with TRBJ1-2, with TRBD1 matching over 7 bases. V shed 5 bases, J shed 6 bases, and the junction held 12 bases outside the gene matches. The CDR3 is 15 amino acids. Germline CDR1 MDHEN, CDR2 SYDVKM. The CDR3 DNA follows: TGTGCCAGCAGTATGACAGGGAAGGGATGGGATGGCTACACCTTC. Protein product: CASSMTGKGWDGYTF.

In DNA, the CDR3 is TGTGCCAGCAGCCGGGATACAGATACGCAGTATTTT. It specifies CASSRDTDTQYF. This rearrangement joins TRBV5-4 to TRBJ2-3; TRBD2 might be the D (5 bases). Trimming removed 4 bases from V and 3 bases from J, with 6 bases in between. CDR1 is SGHNT and CDR2 is YYREEE in the germline V gene (reference sequence). The CDR3 loop spans 12 amino acids.

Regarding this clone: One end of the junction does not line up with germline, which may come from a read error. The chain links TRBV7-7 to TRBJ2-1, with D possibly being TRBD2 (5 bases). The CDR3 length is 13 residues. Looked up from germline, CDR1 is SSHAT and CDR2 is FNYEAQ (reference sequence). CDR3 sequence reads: CASSRTAYNEQFF. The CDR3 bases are TGTGCTAGCAGCCGGACTGCTTACAATGAGCAGTTCTTC.

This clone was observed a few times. CDR3 nucleotides: TGTGCCAGCAGTTCGGGACAGGGGATTTCCTACAATGAGCAGTTCTTC. It codes for CASSSGQGISYNEQFF. The J gene is TRBJ2-1, the V gene TRBV27; 10 bases are shared with TRBD1. Germline-derived CDR1 and CDR2 are MNHEY and SMNVEV (reference sequence). The V gene end was trimmed by 4 bases and the J gene end by 1 base; junction bases not matched to a gene: 4. This CDR3 has 16 residues.

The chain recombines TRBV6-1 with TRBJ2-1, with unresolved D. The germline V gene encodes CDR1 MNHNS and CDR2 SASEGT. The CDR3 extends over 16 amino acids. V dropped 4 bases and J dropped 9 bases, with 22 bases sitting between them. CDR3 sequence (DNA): TGTGCCAGCAGTGTCCCCCCCGGTTCAGCACTGGGTGAGCAGTTCTTC. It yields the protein CASSVPPGSALGEQFF.

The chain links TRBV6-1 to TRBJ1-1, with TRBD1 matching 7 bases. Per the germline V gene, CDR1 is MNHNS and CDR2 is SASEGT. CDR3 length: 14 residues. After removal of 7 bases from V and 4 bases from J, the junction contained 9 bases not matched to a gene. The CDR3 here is CASIRQGRGTEAFF. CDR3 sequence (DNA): TGTGCCAGCATCCGACAGGGAAGAGGCACTGAAGCTTTCTTT.

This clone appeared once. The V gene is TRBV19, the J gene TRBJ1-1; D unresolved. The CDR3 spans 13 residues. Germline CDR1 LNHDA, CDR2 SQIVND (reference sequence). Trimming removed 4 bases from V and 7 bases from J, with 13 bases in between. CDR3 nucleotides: TGTGCCAGTAGTACTCCCCCCACATATGAAGCTTTCTTT. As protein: CASSTPPTYEAFF.

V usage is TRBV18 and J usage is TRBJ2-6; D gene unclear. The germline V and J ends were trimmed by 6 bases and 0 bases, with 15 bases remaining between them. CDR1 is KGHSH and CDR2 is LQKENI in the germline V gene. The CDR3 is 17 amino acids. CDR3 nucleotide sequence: TGTGCCAGCTCCTCCCCTCTAGAAACCTCTGGGGCCAACGTCCTGACTTTC. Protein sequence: CASSSPLETSGANVLTF.

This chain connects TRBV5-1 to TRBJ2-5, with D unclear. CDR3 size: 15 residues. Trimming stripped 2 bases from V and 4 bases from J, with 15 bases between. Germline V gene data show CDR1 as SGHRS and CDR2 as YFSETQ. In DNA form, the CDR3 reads TGCGCCAGCAGCTTAATAACCACCCGCGGAGAGACCCAGTACTTC. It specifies CASSLITTRGETQYF.

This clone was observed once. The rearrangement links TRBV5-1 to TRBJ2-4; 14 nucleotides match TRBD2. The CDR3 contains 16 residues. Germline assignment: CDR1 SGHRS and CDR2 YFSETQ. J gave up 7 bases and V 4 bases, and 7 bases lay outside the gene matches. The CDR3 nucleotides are TGCGCCAGCAGCCTGGGACTAGCGGGAGAGGGGAACATTCAGTACTTC. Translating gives CASSLGLAGEGNIQYF.

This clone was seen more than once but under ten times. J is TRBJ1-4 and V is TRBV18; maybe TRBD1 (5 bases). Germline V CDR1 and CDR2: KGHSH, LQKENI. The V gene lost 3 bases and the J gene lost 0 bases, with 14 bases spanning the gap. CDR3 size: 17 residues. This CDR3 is CASSPEIGVATNEKLFF. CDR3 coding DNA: TGTGCCAGCTCACCCGAAATAGGGGTTGCAACTAATGAAAAACTGTTTTTT. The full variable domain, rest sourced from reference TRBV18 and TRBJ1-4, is NAGVMQNPRHLVRRRGQEARLRCSPMKGHSHVYWYRQLPEEGLKFMVYLQKENIIDESGMPKERFSAEFPKEGPSILRIQQVVRGDSAAYFCASSPEIGVATNEKLFFGSGTQLSVL.

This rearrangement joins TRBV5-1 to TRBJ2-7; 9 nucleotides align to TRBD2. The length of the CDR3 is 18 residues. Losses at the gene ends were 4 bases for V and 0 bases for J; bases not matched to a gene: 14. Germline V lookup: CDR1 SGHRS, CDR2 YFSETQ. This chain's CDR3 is CASSPMPQRGASSYEQYF. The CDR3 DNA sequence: TGCGCCAGCAGCCCGATGCCCCAGCGGGGGGCTAGCTCCTACGAGCAGTACTTC.

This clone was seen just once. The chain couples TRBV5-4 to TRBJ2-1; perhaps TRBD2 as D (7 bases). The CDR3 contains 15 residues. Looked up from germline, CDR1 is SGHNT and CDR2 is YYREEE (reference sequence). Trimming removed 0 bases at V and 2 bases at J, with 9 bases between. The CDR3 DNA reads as TGTGCCAGCAGCTTGGGCGGGGGCACCTACAATGAGCAGTTCTTC. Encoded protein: CASSLGGGTYNEQFF. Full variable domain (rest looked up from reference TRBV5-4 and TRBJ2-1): ETGVTQSPTHLIKTRGQQVTLRCSSQSGHNTVSWYQQALGQGPQFIFQYYREEENGRGNFPPRFSGLQFPNYSSELNVNALELDDSALYLCASSLGGGTYNEQFFGPGTRLTVL.

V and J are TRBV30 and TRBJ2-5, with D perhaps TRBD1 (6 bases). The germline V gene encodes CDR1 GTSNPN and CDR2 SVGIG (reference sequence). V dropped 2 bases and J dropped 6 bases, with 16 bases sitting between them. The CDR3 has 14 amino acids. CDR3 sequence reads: CAWSHGPGAKTQYF. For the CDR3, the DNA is TGTGCCTGGAGTCATGGGCCAGGGGCGAAGACCCAGTACTTC.

The CDR3 region is CASSLALNTGELFF. In DNA form, the CDR3 reads TGCGCCAGCAGCTTGGCTCTCAACACCGGGGAGCTGTTTTTT. The chain carries TRBV5-1 and TRBJ2-2; unclear D gene. V was pared by 0 bases and J by 2 bases, with 5 bases between. Germline-derived CDR1 and CDR2 are SGHRS and YFSETQ. The CDR3 runs 14 residues.

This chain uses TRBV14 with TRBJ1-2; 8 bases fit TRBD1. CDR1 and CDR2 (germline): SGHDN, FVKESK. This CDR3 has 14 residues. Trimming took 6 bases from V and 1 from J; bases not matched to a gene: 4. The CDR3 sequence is CASRAQGGNYGYTF. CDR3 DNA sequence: TGTGCCAGCAGGGCACAGGGGGGTAACTATGGCTACACCTTC.

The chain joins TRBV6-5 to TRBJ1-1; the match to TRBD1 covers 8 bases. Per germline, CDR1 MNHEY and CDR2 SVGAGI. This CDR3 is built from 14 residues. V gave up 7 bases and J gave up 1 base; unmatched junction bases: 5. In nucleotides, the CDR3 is TGTGCCAGCAAGACAGGGGCCACGAACACTGAAGCTTTCTTT. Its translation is CASKTGATNTEAFF.

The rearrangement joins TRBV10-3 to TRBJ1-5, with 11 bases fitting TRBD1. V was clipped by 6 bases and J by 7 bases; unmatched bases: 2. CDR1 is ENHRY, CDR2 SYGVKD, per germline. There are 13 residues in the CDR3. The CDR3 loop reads CAIRGTGGQPQHF. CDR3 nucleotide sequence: TGTGCCATCAGGGGGACAGGGGGACAGCCCCAGCATTTT.

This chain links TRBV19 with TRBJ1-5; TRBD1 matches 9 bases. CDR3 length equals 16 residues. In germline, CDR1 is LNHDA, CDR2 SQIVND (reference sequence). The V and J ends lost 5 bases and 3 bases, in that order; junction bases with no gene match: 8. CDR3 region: CASSDSGTGINQPQHF. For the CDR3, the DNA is TGTGCCAGTAGTGACTCCGGGACAGGGATCAATCAGCCCCAGCATTTT.